The 27 T cell receptor beta chains presented below share a single source sample, sequenced in a study of T cells after yellow fever vaccination. TCRdb independently ran MiXCR on the 5' RACE reads; one entry per CDR3 protein. The sample lists 40,000 to 50,000 distinct CDR3 sequences; 6.8% were seen once. The sample consisted of CD8+ T cells not binding an NS4B(214-222) dextramer, sorted from PBMCs, taken 45 days after the yellow fever booster vaccination. These receptor sequences come from a man aged 30 to 39 who received the YFV17D yellow fever vaccine.

This clonotype was observed at least ten times. This chain connects TRBV19 to TRBJ2-5, with D perhaps being TRBD1 or TRBD2 (5 bases each). V was pared by 4 bases and J by 2 bases, with 11 bases between. This CDR3 contains 14 residues. Germline V gives CDR1 LNHDA, CDR2 SQIVND (reference sequence). The CDR3 loop is CASSRTGLQETQYF. CDR3 coding DNA: TGTGCCAGTAGTAGAACAGGACTTCAAGAGACCCAGTACTTC.

This clonotype was seen at least ten times. The chain has TRBV11-2 and TRBJ1-1; D is perhaps TRBD1 (5 bases). Germline CDR1 is SGHAT and CDR2 is FQNNGV. The CDR3 loop spans 14 amino acids. Deletions cut 1 base from V and 4 bases from J, with 10 bases between. This chain's CDR3 is CASSLGGVSTEAFF. The CDR3 DNA sequence: TGTGCCAGCAGCTTAGGGGGGGTGAGCACTGAAGCTTTCTTT.

In the case of this clonotype: This may be a read error, as it is one base from a much larger clone. This chain joins TRBV6-5 and TRBJ1-1; unclear D gene. CDR3 length: 13 amino acids. In germline, CDR1 is MNHEY, CDR2 SVGAGI. Written as DNA, the CDR3 is TGTGCCAGCAGTTACGCGGTGAAGACTGAAGCTTTCTTT. This gives the protein CASSYAVKTEAFF.

This clonotype was seen more than once but under ten times. This CDR3 is CASSPGTGISEQYF. The CDR3 DNA sequence: TGTGCCAGCAGCCCCGGGACAGGGATCTCCGAGCAGTACTTC. The chain employs TRBV7-9 and TRBJ2-7; 9 bases map to TRBD1. This CDR3 is built from 14 residues. Germline values: CDR1 SEHNR, CDR2 FQNEAQ (reference sequence). The J segment lost 6 bases and the V segment lost 5 bases, leaving 8 bases of the junction unmatched.

This clonotype was observed many times. The chain has TRBV20-1 and TRBJ2-1, with 10 bases fitting TRBD2. The V and J ends lost 1 base and 4 bases, in that order; junction bases with no gene match: 7. The CDR3 is 16 residues long. Germline V gene data show CDR1 as DFQATT and CDR2 as SNEGSKA (reference sequence). The CDR3 DNA follows: TGCAGTGCTAGAGCTTTAGGACTAGCGGTTTACAATGAGCAGTTCTTC. It translates to CSARALGLAVYNEQFF.

This clonotype appeared many times. The chain recombines TRBV6-5 with TRBJ1-4; TRBD1 might be the D (6 bases). V was shortened by 7 bases and J by 8 bases, with 17 bases between the two germline ends. The CDR3 sequence is 14 residues long. Germline CDR1 MNHEY, CDR2 SVGAGI. The CDR3 region has the DNA TGTGCCAGCACCCCAGGGGTCGGATGGGAAAAACTGTTTTTT. This sequence encodes CASTPGVGWEKLFF.

At least ten counts were recorded for this clonotype. The chain links TRBV6-1 to TRBJ2-3, with TRBD2 matching 10 bases. From germline, CDR1 is MNHNS and CDR2 SASEGT. The V and J ends lost 6 bases and 0 bases, in that order; junction bases with no gene match: 3. CDR3 length: 15 residues. The CDR3 loop reads CASSPAGGSTDTQYF. CDR3 DNA: TGTGCCAGCAGCCCAGCGGGAGGGAGCACAGATACGCAGTATTTT.

This clonotype showed up just a few times. The CDR3 loop reads CASSLSGRLNTGELFF. The CDR3 coding sequence is TGTGCCAGCAGCCTTAGCGGGAGGCTCAACACCGGGGAGCTGTTTTTT. This sequence joins TRBV6-2 or TRBV6-3 and TRBJ2-2; 10 bases are a match to TRBD2. CDR1 MNHEY and CDR2 SVGEGT come from the germline V gene. Trimming took 6 bases from V and 2 from J; bases not matched to a gene: 6. The CDR3 is 16 amino acids.

This clonotype has ten or more counts. The chain is built from TRBV3-1 and TRBJ2-7; D gene uncertain. This CDR3 has 11 amino acids. Per germline, CDR1 LGHDT and CDR2 YNNKEL (reference sequence). V gave up 3 bases and J gave up 1 base, with 1 base separating them. The CDR3 bases are TGTGCCAGCAGCCAGTCCTACGAGCAGTACTTC. Encoded protein: CASSQSYEQYF.

This clonotype showed up many times. The chain employs TRBV9 and TRBJ2-2; possibly TRBD2 for D (6 bases). Germline lookup yields CDR1 SGDLS and CDR2 YYNGEE. This CDR3 is built from 14 residues. Trimming removed 7 bases at V and 1 base at J, with 11 bases between. CDR3 loop: CASDAGLNTGELFF. The CDR3 nucleotides are TGTGCCAGCGATGCGGGACTGAACACCGGGGAGCTGTTTTTT.

This clonotype was recorded at least ten times. CDR3 nucleotide sequence: TGTGCCAGCAGTTACTCCTGGGCAGGTAGTGAGCAGTTCTTC. Protein sequence: CASSYSWAGSEQFF. The chain links TRBV6-5 to TRBJ2-1; the D is unclear. The CDR3 loop spans 14 amino acids. Germline-derived CDR1 and CDR2 are MNHEY and SVGAGI. V was cut by 0 bases and J by 9 bases, with 12 bases left in between.

Ten or more counts support this clonotype. This chain links TRBV2 with TRBJ2-1; TRBD1 matches 10 bases. With V trimmed by 7 bases and J by 4 bases, 4 bases remained unmatched. The CDR3 consists of 14 residues. Germline CDR1 SNHLY, CDR2 FYNNEI. CDR3 in amino acids: CASTPGQGYNEQFF. DNA for the CDR3: TGTGCCAGCACCCCGGGACAGGGGTACAATGAGCAGTTCTTC.

The sample holds many counts of this clonotype. This rearrangement joins TRBV27 to TRBJ2-7; D is perhaps TRBD1 (6 bases). The germline V gene encodes CDR1 MNHEY and CDR2 SMNVEV (reference sequence). Between the trimmed V and J ends, which lost 6 bases and 1 base, there was a span of 19 bases. CDR3 size: 16 residues. The CDR3 sequence: CASSPGRHRVSYEQYF. The CDR3 region has the DNA TGTGCCAGCAGCCCAGGTAGACACAGGGTGTCCTACGAGCAGTACTTC.

This clonotype was observed many times. V is TRBV5-6 and J is TRBJ2-3; tentatively, D is TRBD2 (5 bases). The CDR3 runs to 14 residues. V was cut by 5 bases and J by 1 base, with 11 bases left in between. Germline V gives CDR1 SGHDT, CDR2 YYEEEE. CDR3 sequence reads: CASRAETGTDTQYF. In DNA, the CDR3 is TGTGCCAGCAGAGCGGAGACGGGCACAGATACGCAGTATTTT.

This clonotype has a count of ten or more. The genes are TRBV18 and TRBJ2-7, with 7 bases that match TRBD2. The CDR3 contains 18 residues. V was pared by 5 bases and J by 3 bases, with 19 bases of the junction left unmatched. Germline CDR1 reads KGHSH; CDR2 reads LQKENI. The CDR3 loop reads CASSASPARTERGYEQYF. The DNA of the CDR3 is TGTGCCAGCTCAGCCTCACCGGCCCGGACGGAGCGGGGCTACGAGCAGTACTTC.

This clonotype was found many times. The chain uses TRBV11-2 and TRBJ2-7, with D perhaps given as TRBD1 or TRBD2 (5 bases each). The CDR3 is 14 amino acids. Germline lookup yields CDR1 SGHAT and CDR2 FQNNGV. V lost 7 bases and J 3 bases, leaving 16 bases between the germline ends. The CDR3 loop reads CASTRGGILYEQYF. DNA for the CDR3: TGTGCCAGCACCCGTGGGGGAATCCTCTACGAGCAGTACTTC.

This clonotype was recorded many times. This chain uses TRBV6-4 with TRBJ2-1, with TRBD2 matching 12 bases. The V and J ends lost 0 bases and 7 bases, in that order; junction bases with no gene match: 1. Germline CDR1 and CDR2: MRHNA and SNTAGT. The CDR3 extends over 15 amino acids. The CDR3, as DNA: TGTGCCAGCAGTGACTCGACTAGCGGGAGTAATGAGCAGTTCTTC. This codes for CASSDSTSGSNEQFF.

This clonotype was detected a few times. This rearrangement joins TRBV19 to TRBJ1-3; a possible D gene is TRBD1 (5 bases). The CDR3 length is 15 residues. Trimming left V 3 bases short and J 0 bases short, with 9 bases between. Germline loops: CDR1 LNHDA, CDR2 SQIVND (reference sequence). The DNA of the CDR3 is TGTGCCAGTAGTATGGAGGGGCGCTCTGGAAACACCATATATTTT. Translation: CASSMEGRSGNTIYF.

This clonotype came up many times. The CDR3 region is CASSGSTGDTGELFF. CDR3 nucleotide sequence: TGTGCCAGCAGCGGATCCACAGGGGACACCGGGGAGCTGTTTTTT. This rearrangement joins TRBV9 to TRBJ2-2; TRBD1 aligns across 7 bases. Losses at the gene ends were 3 bases for V and 3 bases for J; bases not matched to a gene: 5. The CDR3 has 15 residues. Germline-derived CDR1 and CDR2 are SGDLS and YYNGEE. Full variable domain (missing parts from reference TRBV9 and TRBJ2-2): DSGVTQTPKHLITATGQRVTLRCSPRSGDLSVYWYQQSLDQGLQFLIQYYNGEERAKGNILERFSAQQFPDLHSELNLSSLELGDSALYFCASSGSTGDTGELFFGEGSRLTVL.

The sample holds many counts of this clonotype. The V and J genes are TRBV6-5 and TRBJ2-1; TRBD2 aligns across 12 bases. Germline V gene sequence: CDR1 MNHEY, CDR2 SVGAGI. CDR3 length: 14 amino acids. The ends lost 5 bases at V and 8 bases at J; junction bases unmatched: 4. The CDR3 is CASSPGTSGYEQFF. For the CDR3, the DNA is TGTGCCAGCAGTCCCGGGACTAGCGGGTATGAGCAGTTCTTC.

The chain uses TRBV30 and TRBJ2-7; possible D gene TRBD2, 6 bases. The CDR3 contains 14 residues. The V gene's germline CDR1 is GTSNPN and CDR2 SVGIG (reference sequence). Trimming removed 1 base from V and 1 base from J, with 11 bases in between. CDR3 sequence (DNA): TGTGCCTGGAGTGGGGACTCGGAGTCCTACGAGCAGTACTTC. Protein product: CAWSGDSESYEQYF.

This clonotype was counted ten times or more. V and J are TRBV9 and TRBJ2-2; no definite D call. The CDR3 is made up of 13 amino acids. Germline values: CDR1 SGDLS, CDR2 YYNGEE. Deletions cut 2 bases from V and 4 bases from J, with 6 bases between. Here the CDR3 reads CASSVGRTGELFF. Here the CDR3 DNA reads TGTGCCAGCAGCGTGGGCCGCACCGGGGAGCTGTTTTTT.

This clonotype was seen many times. The rearrangement joins TRBV3-1 to TRBJ2-2; D might be TRBD1 (6 bases). Germline CDR1 is LGHDT and CDR2 is YNNKEL (reference sequence). This CDR3 is built from 18 residues. Between the trimmed V and J ends, which lost 2 bases and 0 bases, there was a span of 16 bases. For the CDR3, the DNA is TGTGCCAGCAGCCAACCTCCCGACAGGTTCGCGAACACCGGGGAGCTGTTTTTT. As protein: CASSQPPDRFANTGELFF.

This clonotype was recorded many times. V is TRBV6-5 and J is TRBJ2-7; TRBD2 matches 14 bases. J gave up 7 bases and V 10 bases, and 9 bases lay outside the gene matches. The CDR3 loop spans 14 amino acids. Per the germline V gene, CDR1 is MNHEY and CDR2 is SVGAGI. This chain's CDR3 is CATRGLAGVGEQYF. CDR3 coding DNA: TGTGCCACTAGGGGACTAGCGGGGGTCGGAGAGCAGTACTTC.

There are many counts of this clonotype. This chain joins TRBV27 and TRBJ2-2; 7 bases match TRBD2. V trimming: 1 base; J trimming: 7 bases; junction bases outside the gene matches: 6. The germline CDR1 and CDR2 sequences are MNHEY and SMNVEV (reference sequence). CDR3 length: 15 residues. The CDR3 DNA sequence: TGTGCCAGCAGTTTATGGACTAGGGTCGGCGGGGAGCTGTTTTTT. Translated, it gives CASSLWTRVGGELFF.

The CDR3: CASSHQVTGANYEQYF. The CDR3 nucleotides read TGTGCCAGCAGCCACCAGGTAACAGGGGCAAACTACGAGCAGTACTTC. The J gene is TRBJ2-7, the V gene TRBV3-1; 7 bases match TRBD1. Germline assignment: CDR1 LGHDT and CDR2 YNNKEL (reference sequence). Germline trimming cut 3 bases from V and 3 bases from J; bases unmatched to any gene: 11. The CDR3 runs 16 residues.

The chain is built from TRBV11-2 and TRBJ2-1; 7 bases match TRBD2. Looked up from germline, CDR1 is SGHAT and CDR2 is FQNNGV. Germline trimming cut 3 bases from V and 5 bases from J; bases unmatched to any gene: 7. This CDR3 has 15 residues. Written as DNA, the CDR3 is TGTGCCAGCAGCTTCCAAGGGGCGGGGGACAATGAGCAGTTCTTC. Protein product: CASSFQGAGDNEQFF.